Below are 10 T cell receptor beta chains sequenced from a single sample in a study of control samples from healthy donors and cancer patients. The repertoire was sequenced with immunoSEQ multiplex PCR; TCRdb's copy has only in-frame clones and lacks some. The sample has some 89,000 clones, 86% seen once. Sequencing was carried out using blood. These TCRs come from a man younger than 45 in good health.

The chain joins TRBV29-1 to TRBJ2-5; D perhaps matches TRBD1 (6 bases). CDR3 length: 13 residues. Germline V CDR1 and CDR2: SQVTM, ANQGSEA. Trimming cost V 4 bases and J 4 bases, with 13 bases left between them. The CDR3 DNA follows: TGCAGCGTTGTAGGGGGTGGGTTAGAGACCCAGTACTTC. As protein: CSVVGGGLETQYF.

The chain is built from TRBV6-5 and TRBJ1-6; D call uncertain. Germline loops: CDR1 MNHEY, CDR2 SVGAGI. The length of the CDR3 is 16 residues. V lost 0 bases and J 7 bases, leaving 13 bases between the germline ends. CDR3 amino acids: CASSYSEALRNSPLHF. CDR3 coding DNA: TGTGCCAGCAGTTACTCTGAGGCCCTGCGAAATTCACCCCTCCACTTT.

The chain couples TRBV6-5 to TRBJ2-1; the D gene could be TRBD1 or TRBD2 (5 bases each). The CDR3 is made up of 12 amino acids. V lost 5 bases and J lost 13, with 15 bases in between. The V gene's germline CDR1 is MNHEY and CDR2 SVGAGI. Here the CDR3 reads CASSPQVGAQFF. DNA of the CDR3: TGTGCCAGCAGTCCTCAGGTCGGGGCTCAGTTCTTC.

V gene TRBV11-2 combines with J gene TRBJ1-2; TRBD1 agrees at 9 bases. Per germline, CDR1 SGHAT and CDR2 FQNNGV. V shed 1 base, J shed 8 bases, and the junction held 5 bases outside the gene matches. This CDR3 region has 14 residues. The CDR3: CASSLGGQGKGYTF. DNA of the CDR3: TGTGCCAGCAGCTTAGGGGGACAGGGCAAGGGCTACACCTTC. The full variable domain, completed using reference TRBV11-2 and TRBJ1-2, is EAGVAQSPRYKIIEKRQSVAFWCNPISGHATLYWYQQILGQGPKLLIQFQNNGVVDDSQLPKDRFSAERLKGVDSTLKIQPAKLEDSAVYLCASSLGGQGKGYTFGSGTRLTVV.

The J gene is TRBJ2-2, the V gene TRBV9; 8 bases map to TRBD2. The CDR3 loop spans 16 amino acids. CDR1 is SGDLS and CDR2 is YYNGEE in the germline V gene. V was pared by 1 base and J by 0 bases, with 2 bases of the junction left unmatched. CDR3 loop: CASSVREGANTGELFF. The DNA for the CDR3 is TGTGCCAGCAGCGTACGGGAGGGGGCGAACACCGGGGAGCTGTTTTTT.

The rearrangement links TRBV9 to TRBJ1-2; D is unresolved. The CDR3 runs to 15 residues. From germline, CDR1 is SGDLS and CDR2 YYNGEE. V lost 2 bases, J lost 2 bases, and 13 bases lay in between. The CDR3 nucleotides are TGTGCCAGCAGCGTTTCGCACAGCACAAACTATGGCTACACCTTC. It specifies CASSVSHSTNYGYTF.

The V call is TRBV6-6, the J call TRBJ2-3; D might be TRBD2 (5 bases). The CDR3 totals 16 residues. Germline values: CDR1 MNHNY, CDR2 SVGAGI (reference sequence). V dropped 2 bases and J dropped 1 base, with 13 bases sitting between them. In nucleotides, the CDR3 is TGTGCCAGCAGTTACGAGGGTCCTAACTGCACAGATACGCAGTATTTT. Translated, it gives CASSYEGPNCTDTQYF.

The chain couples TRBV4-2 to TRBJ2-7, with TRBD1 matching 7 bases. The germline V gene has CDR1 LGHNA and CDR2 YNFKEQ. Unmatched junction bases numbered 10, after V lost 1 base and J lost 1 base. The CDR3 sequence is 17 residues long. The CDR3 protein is CASSQGPTGVESYEQYF. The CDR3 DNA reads TGTGCCAGCAGCCAAGGCCCCACAGGGGTCGAGTCCTACGAGCAGTACTTC.

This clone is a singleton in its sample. CDR3 sequence reads: CASSRRKGTSGVSYEQYF. As DNA, the CDR3 is TGTGCCAGCAGCCGTCGTAAAGGGACTAGCGGGGTCTCCTACGAGCAGTACTTC. V is TRBV3-1 (or the pseudogene TRBV3-2) and J is TRBJ2-7; TRBD2 matches at 13 bases. V was pared by 4 bases and J by 0 bases, with 9 bases of the junction left unmatched. Germline CDR1 reads LGHDT; CDR2 reads YNNKEL (reference sequence). This CDR3 has 18 residues.

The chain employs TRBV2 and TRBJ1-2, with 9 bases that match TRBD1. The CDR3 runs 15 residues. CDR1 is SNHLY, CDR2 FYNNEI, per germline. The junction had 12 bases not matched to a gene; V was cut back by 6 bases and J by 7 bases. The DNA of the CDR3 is TGTGCCAGCAGCATTGGGGGACAGGGATTGGGTGGCTACACCTTC. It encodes CASSIGGQGLGGYTF.